The sequence of this T cell receptor beta chain was determined in a study of T cell responses to AZD1222 COVID-19 vaccine. The study, taken as a whole, reports: Baseline seropositivity occurred in only six AZD1222 recipients. Spike-specific TCR breadth and depth were elevated following two AZD1222 doses. Donors in the cohort were predominantly white British and more often female, and clonal diversity was possibly underestimated. Repertoires in all cases were sampled only once the peak T cell response had passed.

Here immunoSEQ multiplex PCR was the method, and the copy in TCRdb shows in-frame clones only, minus some. The sample lists 95,000 to 150,000 clones, approximately 91% occurring once. The germline gives CDR1 MNHEY, CDR2 SVGAGI. V lost 8 bases to trimming and J lost 2 bases, with 13 bases between them. The CDR3 is 13 residues long. As for this clone: Its antigen is not identified.

This sequence was found in an adult in good health. Sequences were derived from peripheral blood, sampled on day 0 of AZD1222 vaccination. V and J are TRBV6-5 and TRBJ2-7; D ambiguous. CDR3 DNA: TGTGCCAGCGGTCACGGCCTCCCCTACGAGCAGTACTTC. Protein product: CASGHGLPYEQYF.